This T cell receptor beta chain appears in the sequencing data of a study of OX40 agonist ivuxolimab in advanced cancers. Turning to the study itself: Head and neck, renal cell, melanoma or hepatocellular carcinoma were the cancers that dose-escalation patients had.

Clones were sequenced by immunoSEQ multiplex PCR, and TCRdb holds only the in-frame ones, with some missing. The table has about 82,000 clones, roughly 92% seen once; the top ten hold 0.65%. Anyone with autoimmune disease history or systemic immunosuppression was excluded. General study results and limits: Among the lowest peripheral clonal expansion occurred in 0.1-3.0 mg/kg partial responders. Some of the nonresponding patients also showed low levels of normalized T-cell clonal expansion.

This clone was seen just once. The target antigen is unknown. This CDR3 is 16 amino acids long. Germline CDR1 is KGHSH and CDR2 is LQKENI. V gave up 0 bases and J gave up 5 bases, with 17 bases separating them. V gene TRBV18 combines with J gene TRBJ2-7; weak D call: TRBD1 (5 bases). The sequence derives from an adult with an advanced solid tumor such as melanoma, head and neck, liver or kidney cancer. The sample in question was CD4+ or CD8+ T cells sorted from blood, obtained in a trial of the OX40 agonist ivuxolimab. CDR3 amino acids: CASSPPITAGSHEQYF. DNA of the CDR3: TGTGCCAGCTCACCACCGATTACGGCAGGGTCCCACGAGCAGTACTTC.